The 5 T cell receptor beta chains in this list originate from one sample, sequenced in a study of blood T cell repertoires in COVID-19. Using immunoSEQ multiplex PCR, the repertoire was profiled, and TCRdb retains in-frame clones only, with some absent. The sample has about 75,000 clones, about 74% seen once. Sequenced input: peripheral blood. These receptors all stem from a human donor with acute or convalescent COVID-19. The donor label of this sample is uncertain.

This clone was counted a single time. The rearrangement links TRBV19 to TRBJ1-2; 9 positions match TRBD1. The V and J ends lost 9 bases and 2 bases, in that order; junction bases with no gene match: 10. CDR3 length: 15 residues. CDR1 LNHDA and CDR2 SQIVND come from the germline V gene (reference sequence). Here the CDR3 reads CASTGGARENYGYTF. The CDR3, as DNA: TGTGCCAGCACAGGGGGCGCAAGGGAAAACTATGGCTACACCTTC.

The gene calls are TRBV30 and TRBJ1-5; D ambiguous. The CDR3 is 13 residues long. The germline V and J ends were trimmed by 5 bases and 5 bases, with 13 bases remaining between them. The germline CDR1 and CDR2 sequences are GTSNPN and SVGIG (reference sequence). CDR3 in amino acids: CAWDTSEHQPQHF. CDR3 sequence (DNA): TGTGCCTGGGACACCTCAGAACATCAGCCCCAGCATTTT.

This chain links TRBV30 with TRBJ2-1, with 9 positions matching TRBD2. Unmatched junction bases numbered 7, after V lost 0 bases and J lost 7 bases. Looked up from germline, CDR1 is GTSNPN and CDR2 is SVGIG (reference sequence). This CDR3 has 15 residues. In DNA form, the CDR3 reads TGTGCCTGGAGTGTTGTAGCGGGAGCTAAGAATGAGCAGTTCTTC. This encodes CAWSVVAGAKNEQFF.

This rearrangement joins TRBV5-1 to TRBJ2-1; 7 positions match TRBD2. V was pared by 3 bases and J by 2 bases, with 5 bases of the junction left unmatched. The CDR3 totals 15 residues. Looked up from germline, CDR1 is SGHRS and CDR2 is YFSETQ. CDR3 sequence reads: CASSYREAAYNEQFF. CDR3 nucleotide sequence: TGCGCCAGCAGCTACCGGGAGGCCGCCTACAATGAGCAGTTCTTC.

This clone was picked up a small number of times. This chain joins TRBV19 and TRBJ1-6; 9 bases align to TRBD1. The CDR3 contains 14 residues. V was pared by 6 bases and J by 7 bases, with 4 bases of the junction left unmatched. From germline, CDR1 is LNHDA and CDR2 SQIVND (reference sequence). For the CDR3, the DNA is TGTGCCAGTAGAACAGGGGGCGGAAATTCACCCCTCCACTTT. Amino acid sequence: CASRTGGGNSPLHF. The full variable domain, completed using reference TRBV19 and TRBJ1-6, is DGGITQSPKYLFRKEGQNVTLSCEQNLNHDAMYWYRQDPGQGLRLIYYSQIVNDFQKGDIAEGYSVSREKKESFPLTVTSAQKNPTAFYLCASRTGGGNSPLHFGNGTRLTVT.